The 20 T cell receptor beta chains presented below share a single source sample, sequenced in a study of shared T cell receptors in the human thymus. Method: immunoSEQ multiplex PCR; TCRdb's copy keeps in-frame clones and lacks some. This sample has about 610,000 clones, with roughly 90% found just once. These data were likewise used in another study, on human thymus T cells.

The sample taken for sequencing was thymocytes. The receptor set was obtained from a boy in the first two years of life with a congenital heart defect.

J is TRBJ2-7 and V is TRBV4-1, with 7 bases fitting TRBD2. The trim removed 2 bases at V and 2 bases at J, leaving 6 bases unmatched. The CDR3 is made up of 15 amino acids. Per germline, CDR1 MGHRA and CDR2 YSYEKL. For the CDR3, the DNA is TGCGCCAGCAGCCAAACACGGGAGGTCCCCTACGAGCAGTACTTC. This translates into CASSQTREVPYEQYF.

This chain uses TRBV5-4 with TRBJ2-5; D gene ambiguous. The CDR3 totals 14 residues. The germline V gene encodes CDR1 SGHNT and CDR2 YYREEE (reference sequence). V was cut by 0 bases and J by 2 bases, with 8 bases left in between. The CDR3 here is CASSLAAAQETQYF. The CDR3 nucleotides read TGTGCCAGCAGCTTGGCGGCGGCTCAAGAGACCCAGTACTTC.

The chain recombines TRBV28 with TRBJ2-3, with D maybe TRBD2 (5 bases). CDR1 and CDR2 from the germline V gene are MDHEN and SYDVKM. The CDR3 length is 15 residues. V was trimmed by 5 bases and J by 2 bases, leaving 14 bases between them. The CDR3 region has the DNA TGTGCCAGCAGTCATGAGGGTCCCCCCACAGATACGCAGTATTTT. It is translated as CASSHEGPPTDTQYF.

This chain links TRBV27 with TRBJ2-2, with 11 bases aligning to TRBD2. V shed 5 bases and J 6 bases; nucleotides not matched to a gene: 2. The CDR3 extends over 14 amino acids. Germline CDR1 reads MNHEY; CDR2 reads SMNVEV (reference sequence). CDR3 in amino acids: CASSTSGSSGELFF. The DNA of the CDR3 is TGTGCCAGCAGTACTAGCGGGAGTTCCGGGGAGCTGTTTTTT.

The genes are TRBV7-9 and TRBJ1-3; 11 bases are a match to TRBD1. Germline values: CDR1 SEHNR, CDR2 FQNEAQ (reference sequence). CDR3 length: 16 amino acids. Trimming at V came to 0 bases and at J to 7 bases, leaving 5 bases not matched to a gene. This CDR3 reads CASSLADRGRGNTIYF. CDR3 DNA: TGTGCCAGCAGCTTAGCGGACAGGGGGCGAGGGAACACCATATATTTT.

This sequence joins TRBV28 and TRBJ2-3; TRBD2 matches 9 bases. J was trimmed by 3 bases and V by 5 bases; bases with no gene match: 6. This CDR3 has 15 amino acids. Germline V CDR1 and CDR2: MDHEN, SYDVKM. DNA of the CDR3: TGTGCCAGCAGTCTAGCGGGAAGGGTGACAGATACGCAGTATTTT. It encodes CASSLAGRVTDTQYF.

CDR3: CASGPGQPDGYTF. The CDR3 DNA is TGTGCTAGTGGTCCAGGACAGCCCGATGGCTACACCTTC. This chain links TRBV12-5 with TRBJ1-2, with D perhaps matching TRBD1 (6 bases). V gave up 5 bases and J gave up 6 bases, with 13 bases separating them. Germline-derived CDR1 and CDR2 are LGHNT and FRNRAP. The CDR3 consists of 13 residues.

The rearrangement links TRBV11-2 to TRBJ2-7, with 8 bases identical to TRBD1. The length of the CDR3 is 15 residues. The V gene's germline CDR1 is SGHAT and CDR2 FQNNGV. Germline trimming cut 5 bases from V and 4 bases from J; bases unmatched to any gene: 10. This CDR3 is CASSVTPGGPYEQYF. DNA for the CDR3: TGTGCCAGCAGCGTTACCCCAGGGGGCCCTTACGAGCAGTACTTC.

The chain joins TRBV25-1 to TRBJ2-7, with 8 positions matching TRBD1. The ends lost 6 bases at V and 3 bases at J; junction bases unmatched: 4. There are 13 residues in the CDR3. In germline, CDR1 is MGHDK, CDR2 SYGVNS. The CDR3: CASSEQGVYEQYF. The CDR3 DNA sequence: TGTGCCAGCAGCGAACAGGGGGTCTACGAGCAGTACTTC.

CDR3 bases: TGTGCCAGCAAATGGCGGGAGTGGTGTGAGCAGTTCTTC. Translation: CASKWREWCEQFF. The V and J genes are TRBV27 and TRBJ2-1; 7 bases match TRBD2. Trimming took 7 bases from V and 9 from J; bases not matched to a gene: 9. This CDR3 has 13 amino acids. Germline V lookup: CDR1 MNHEY, CDR2 SMNVEV (reference sequence).

This clone was counted once. This chain joins TRBV19 and TRBJ1-2; TRBD1 aligns across 7 bases. The CDR3 is 13 amino acids. V dropped 5 bases and J dropped 3; count of bases not matched to a gene: 3. CDR1 and CDR2 from the germline V gene are LNHDA and SQIVND (reference sequence). CDR3 in DNA: TGTGCCAGTAGTCCGGGACAGTACTATGGCTACACCTTC. Encoded protein: CASSPGQYYGYTF.

This chain uses TRBV18 with TRBJ1-2; tentative D call: TRBD1 (5 bases). Germline CDR1 is KGHSH and CDR2 is LQKENI. Between the trimmed V and J ends, which lost 0 bases and 4 bases, there was a span of 6 bases. This CDR3 has 13 amino acids. This chain's CDR3 is CASSPPGVYGYTF. The CDR3 DNA follows: TGTGCCAGCTCACCACCAGGGGTCTATGGCTACACCTTC.

The V and J genes are TRBV5-1 and TRBJ1-3; D gene uncertain. Trimming left V 4 bases short and J 2 bases short, with 7 bases between. Germline values: CDR1 SGHRS, CDR2 YFSETQ. This CDR3 is 13 amino acids long. This CDR3 reads CASSRGAGNTIYF. The CDR3 region has the DNA TGCGCCAGCAGCCGGGGTGCTGGAAACACCATATATTTT.

This clone was counted once. The rearrangement links TRBV11-2 to TRBJ1-2, with 7 bases aligning to TRBD1. V lost 4 bases, J lost 4 bases, and 15 bases stayed unmatched. The V gene's germline CDR1 is SGHAT and CDR2 FQNNGV. The CDR3 is made up of 17 amino acids. CDR3 in amino acids: CASSSVPETGPLYGYTF. The DNA of the CDR3 is TGTGCCAGCAGCTCCGTACCAGAGACAGGGCCGCTCTATGGCTACACCTTC.

In this sample, this clone turned up once. The chain carries TRBV30 and TRBJ2-1, with unresolved D. This CDR3 region has 15 residues. The germline CDR1 and CDR2 sequences are GTSNPN and SVGIG (reference sequence). Trimming shortened V by 2 bases and J by 0 bases, and 11 bases separated the two germline ends. CDR3 region: CAWSHEPCSYNEQFF. The CDR3 coding sequence is TGTGCCTGGAGTCACGAGCCTTGCTCCTACAATGAGCAGTTCTTC.

V gene TRBV25-1 combines with J gene TRBJ1-4; the D gene is possibly TRBD1 (5 bases). The V end was cut by 2 bases, the J end by 4 bases, with 17 bases between. Germline CDR1 is MGHDK and CDR2 is SYGVNS. This CDR3 contains 17 residues. CDR3 coding DNA: TGTGCCAGCAGTGAAAGGCTCAGGACACAGAATAATGAAAAACTGTTTTTT. It encodes CASSERLRTQNNEKLFF. The full variable domain, completed using reference TRBV25-1 and TRBJ1-4, is EADIYQTPRYLVIGTGKKITLECSQTMGHDKMYWYQQDPGMELHLIHYSYGVNSTEKGDLSSESTVSRIRTEHFPLTLESARPSHTSQYLCASSERLRTQNNEKLFFGSGTQLSVL.

This rearrangement joins TRBV19 to TRBJ2-1, with 9 bases that match TRBD2. CDR1 is LNHDA, CDR2 SQIVND, per germline (reference sequence). V shed 4 bases and J 4 bases; nucleotides not matched to a gene: 8. The CDR3 has 16 amino acids. The CDR3 reads CASSTRLAEMYNEQFF. CDR3 DNA sequence: TGTGCCAGTAGTACCCGACTAGCGGAAATGTACAATGAGCAGTTCTTC.

This chain uses TRBV4-2 with TRBJ2-1; the match to TRBD2 covers 8 bases. Germline V gene sequence: CDR1 LGHNA, CDR2 YNFKEQ. The CDR3 is 15 residues long. The junction had 12 bases not matched to a gene; V was cut back by 5 bases and J by 9 bases. CDR3 sequence: CASSFRLAPYIEQFF. As DNA, the CDR3 is TGTGCCAGCAGCTTTAGACTAGCGCCTTATATTGAGCAGTTCTTC.

This rearrangement joins TRBV4-2 to TRBJ2-7, with D unresolved. Germline V CDR1 and CDR2: LGHNA, YNFKEQ. V lost 5 bases to trimming and J lost 0 bases, with 11 bases between them. The CDR3 runs 14 residues. The CDR3 nucleotides read TGTGCCAGCAGCGGAGCTCCCTACTCCTACGAGCAGTACTTC. As protein: CASSGAPYSYEQYF.

The chain uses TRBV15 and TRBJ1-5; 9 bases are shared with TRBD1. This CDR3 is 17 amino acids long. Per the germline V gene, CDR1 is LNHNV and CDR2 is YYDKDF (reference sequence). V trimming: 5 bases; J trimming: 0 bases; junction bases outside the gene matches: 8. CDR3 nucleotide sequence: TGTGCCACCAGCGGGACAGGGCCCCTCCCTAGCAATCAGCCCCAGCATTTT. This translates into CATSGTGPLPSNQPQHF.